This T cell receptor (beta chain) was identified during a study of blood T cell repertoires in COVID-19. About the study: Researchers got acute and convalescent COVID-19 samples from the United States, Italy and Spain. Sources were T cells, B-cell-depleted T cells, or PBMCs; the material itself was cDNA or gDNA.

This clone was seen more than once but under ten times. The V end lost 5 bases, the J end lost 7 bases, and 12 bases lay between the germline ends. CDR1 is KGHSH, CDR2 LQKENI, per germline. The CDR3 consists of 13 residues. In the authors' methods: Nucleated cell counts were estimated from reference gene primer amplification. The table came from immunoSEQ multiplex PCR; TCRdb's copy has only in-frame clones and leaves some out. From that table come the V and J calls and clone size; the DNA was used to work out D and trimming. The data show about 74,000 clones, roughly four fifths seen once. The chain recombines TRBV18 with TRBJ1-5; tentative D call: TRBD1 (6 bases). The sequence derives from a man between 65 and 85 years old with acute or convalescent COVID-19. The sample comprised peripheral blood. The CDR3 DNA reads as TGTGCCAGCTCATCCGGACAGCAACAGCCCCAGCATTTT. Translating it yields CASSSGQQQPQHF. Supplemented by reference TRBV18 and TRBJ1-5, the full variable domain reads NAGVMQNPRHLVRRRGQEARLRCSPMKGHSHVYWYRQLPEEGLKFMVYLQKENIIDESGMPKERFSAEFPKEGPSILRIQQVVRGDSAAYFCASSSGQQQPQHFGDGTRLSIL.